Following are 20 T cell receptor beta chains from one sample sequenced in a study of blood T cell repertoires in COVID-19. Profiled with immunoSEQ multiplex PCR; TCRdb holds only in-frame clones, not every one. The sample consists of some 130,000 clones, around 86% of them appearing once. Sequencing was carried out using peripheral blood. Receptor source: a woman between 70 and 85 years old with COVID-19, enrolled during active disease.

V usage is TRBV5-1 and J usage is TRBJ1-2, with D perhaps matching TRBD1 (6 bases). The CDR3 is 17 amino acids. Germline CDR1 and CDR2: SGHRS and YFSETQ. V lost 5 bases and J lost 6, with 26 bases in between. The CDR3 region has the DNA TGCGCCAGCAGGTTAGGGGACACCCGATGGTTGTTAGATGGCTACACCTTC. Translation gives CASRLGDTRWLLDGYTF.

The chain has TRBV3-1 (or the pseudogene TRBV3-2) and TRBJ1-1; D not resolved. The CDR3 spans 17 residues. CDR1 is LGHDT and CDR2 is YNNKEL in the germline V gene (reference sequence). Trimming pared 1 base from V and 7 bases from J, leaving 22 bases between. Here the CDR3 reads CASSQAIALGAGFEAFF. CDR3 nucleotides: TGTGCCAGCAGCCAAGCTATAGCCCTAGGAGCGGGTTTTGAAGCTTTCTTT.

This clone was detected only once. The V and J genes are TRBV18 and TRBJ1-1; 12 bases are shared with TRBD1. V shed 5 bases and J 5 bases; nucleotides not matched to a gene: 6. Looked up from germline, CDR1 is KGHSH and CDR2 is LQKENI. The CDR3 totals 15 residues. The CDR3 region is CASSAPGQGATEAFF. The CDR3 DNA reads TGTGCCAGCTCAGCCCCGGGACAGGGGGCGACTGAAGCTTTCTTT.

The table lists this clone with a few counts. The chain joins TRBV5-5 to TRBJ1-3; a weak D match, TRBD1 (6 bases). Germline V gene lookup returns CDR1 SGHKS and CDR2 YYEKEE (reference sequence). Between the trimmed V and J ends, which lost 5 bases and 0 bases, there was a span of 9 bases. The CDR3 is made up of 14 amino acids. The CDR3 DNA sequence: TGTGCCAGCAGTAGGGGGAACTCTGGAAACACCATATATTTT. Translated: CASSRGNSGNTIYF.

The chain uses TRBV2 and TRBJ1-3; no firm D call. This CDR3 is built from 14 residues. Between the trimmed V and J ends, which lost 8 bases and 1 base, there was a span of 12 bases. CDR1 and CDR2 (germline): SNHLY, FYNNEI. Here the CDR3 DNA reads TGTGCCAGCCTGGAGCGCATTTCTGGAAACACCATATATTTT. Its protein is CASLERISGNTIYF.

CDR3 DNA: TGCAGTGCTAGTCGGGGATCAGACGAGCAGTACTTC. It is translated as CSASRGSDEQYF. This chain joins TRBV20-1 and TRBJ2-7, with D possibly being TRBD2 (5 bases). Looked up from germline, CDR1 is DFQATT and CDR2 is SNEGSKA (reference sequence). Trimming took off 3 bases at V and 5 bases at J, with 11 bases between the two ends. This CDR3 is built from 12 residues.

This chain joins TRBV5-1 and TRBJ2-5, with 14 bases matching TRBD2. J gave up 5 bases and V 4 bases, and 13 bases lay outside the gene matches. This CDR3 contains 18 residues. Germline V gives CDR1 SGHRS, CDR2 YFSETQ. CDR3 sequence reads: CASSVGTSGGGSGETQYF. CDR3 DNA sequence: TGCGCCAGCAGCGTAGGGACTAGCGGGGGTGGGTCCGGGGAGACCCAGTACTTC. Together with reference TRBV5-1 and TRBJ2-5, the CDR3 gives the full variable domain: KAGVTQTPRYLIKTRGQQVTLSCSPISGHRSVSWYQQTPGQGLQFLFEYFSETQRNKGNFPGRFSGRQFSNSRSEMNVSTLELGDSALYLCASSVGTSGGGSGETQYFGPGTRLLVL.

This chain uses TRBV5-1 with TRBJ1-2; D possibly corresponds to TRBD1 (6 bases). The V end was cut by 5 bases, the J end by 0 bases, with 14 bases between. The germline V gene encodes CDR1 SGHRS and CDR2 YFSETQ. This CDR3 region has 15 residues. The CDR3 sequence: CASSLRAGANYGYTF. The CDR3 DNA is TGCGCCAGCAGTCTCCGGGCAGGGGCTAACTATGGCTACACCTTC.

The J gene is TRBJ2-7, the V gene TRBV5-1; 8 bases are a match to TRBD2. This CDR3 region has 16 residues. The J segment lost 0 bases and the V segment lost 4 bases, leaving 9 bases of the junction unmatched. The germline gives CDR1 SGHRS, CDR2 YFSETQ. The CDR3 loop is CASSPGGVESSYEQYF. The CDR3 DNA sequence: TGCGCCAGCAGCCCCGGGGGGGTCGAAAGCTCCTACGAGCAGTACTTC.

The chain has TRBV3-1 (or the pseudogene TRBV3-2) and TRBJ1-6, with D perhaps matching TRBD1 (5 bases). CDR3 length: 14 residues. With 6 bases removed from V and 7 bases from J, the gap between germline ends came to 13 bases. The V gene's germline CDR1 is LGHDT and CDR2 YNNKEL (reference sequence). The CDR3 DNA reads TGTGCCAGCAGACTCGGGGGGGGGAATTCACCCCTCCACTTT. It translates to CASRLGGGNSPLHF.

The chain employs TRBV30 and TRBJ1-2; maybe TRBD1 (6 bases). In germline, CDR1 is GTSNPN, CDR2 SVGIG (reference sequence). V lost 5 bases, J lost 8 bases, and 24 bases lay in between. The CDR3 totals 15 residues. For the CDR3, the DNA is TGTGCCTGGGCAGGGGCCTATGCCCCCCTGGTGGGCTACACCTTC. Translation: CAWAGAYAPLVGYTF.

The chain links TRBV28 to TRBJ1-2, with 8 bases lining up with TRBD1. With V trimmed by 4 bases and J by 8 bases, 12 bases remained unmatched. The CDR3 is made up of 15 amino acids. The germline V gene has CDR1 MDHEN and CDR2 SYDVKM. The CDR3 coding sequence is TGTGCCAGCAGTTCTCACTCAGGGGGCGCAGGAGGCTACACCTTC. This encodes CASSSHSGGAGGYTF.

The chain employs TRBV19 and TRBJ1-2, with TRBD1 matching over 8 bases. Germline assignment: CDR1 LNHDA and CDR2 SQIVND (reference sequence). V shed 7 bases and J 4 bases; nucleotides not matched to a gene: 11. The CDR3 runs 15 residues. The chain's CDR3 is CASNPRTGLPYGYTF. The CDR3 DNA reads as TGTGCCAGTAACCCCCGGACAGGGCTCCCCTATGGCTACACCTTC.

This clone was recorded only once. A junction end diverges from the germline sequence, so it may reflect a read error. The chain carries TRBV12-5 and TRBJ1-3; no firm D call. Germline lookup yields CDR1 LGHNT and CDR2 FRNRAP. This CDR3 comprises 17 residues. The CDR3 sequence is CASGLISKPGPGNTIYF. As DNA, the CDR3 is TGTGCTAGTGGTTTAATCTCTAAGCCGGGTCCTGGGAACACCATATATTTT.

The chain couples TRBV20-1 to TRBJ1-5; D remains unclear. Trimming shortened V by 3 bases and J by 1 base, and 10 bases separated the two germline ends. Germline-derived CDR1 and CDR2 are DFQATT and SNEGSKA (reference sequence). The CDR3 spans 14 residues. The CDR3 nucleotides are TGCAGTGCTAGTAGTGACATCAGCAATCAGCCCCAGCATTTT. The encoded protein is CSASSDISNQPQHF.

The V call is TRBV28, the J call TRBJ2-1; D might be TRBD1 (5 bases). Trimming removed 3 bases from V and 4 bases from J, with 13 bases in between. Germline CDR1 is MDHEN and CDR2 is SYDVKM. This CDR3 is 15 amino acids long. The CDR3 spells CASSFQGLGYNEQFF. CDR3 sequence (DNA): TGTGCCAGCAGTTTCCAGGGATTAGGGTACAATGAGCAGTTCTTC.

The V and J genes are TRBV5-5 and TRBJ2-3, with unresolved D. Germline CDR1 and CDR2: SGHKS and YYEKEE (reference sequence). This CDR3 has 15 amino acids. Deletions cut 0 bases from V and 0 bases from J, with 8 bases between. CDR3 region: CASSLDGSSTDTQYF. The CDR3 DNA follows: TGTGCCAGCAGCTTGGACGGTTCTAGCACAGATACGCAGTATTTT.

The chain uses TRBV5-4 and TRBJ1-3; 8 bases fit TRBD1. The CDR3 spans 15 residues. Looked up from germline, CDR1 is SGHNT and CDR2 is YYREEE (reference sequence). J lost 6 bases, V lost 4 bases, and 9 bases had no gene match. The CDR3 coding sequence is TGTGCCAGCAGCACCGTCCCGGGACAGGAAAACACCATATATTTT. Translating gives CASSTVPGQENTIYF.

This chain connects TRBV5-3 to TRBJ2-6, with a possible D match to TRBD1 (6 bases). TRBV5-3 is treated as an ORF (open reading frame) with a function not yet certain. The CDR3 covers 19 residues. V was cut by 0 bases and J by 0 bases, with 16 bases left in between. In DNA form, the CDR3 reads TGTGCCAGAAGCTTGGTACGGGACACGGTTTTCTCTGGGGCCAACGTCCTGACTTTC. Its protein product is CARSLVRDTVFSGANVLTF.

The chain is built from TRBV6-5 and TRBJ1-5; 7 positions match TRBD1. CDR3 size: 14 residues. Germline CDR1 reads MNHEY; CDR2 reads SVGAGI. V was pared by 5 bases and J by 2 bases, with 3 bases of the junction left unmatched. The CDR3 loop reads CASSTGTGNQPQHF. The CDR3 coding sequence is TGTGCCAGCAGTACCGGGACAGGCAATCAGCCCCAGCATTTT.